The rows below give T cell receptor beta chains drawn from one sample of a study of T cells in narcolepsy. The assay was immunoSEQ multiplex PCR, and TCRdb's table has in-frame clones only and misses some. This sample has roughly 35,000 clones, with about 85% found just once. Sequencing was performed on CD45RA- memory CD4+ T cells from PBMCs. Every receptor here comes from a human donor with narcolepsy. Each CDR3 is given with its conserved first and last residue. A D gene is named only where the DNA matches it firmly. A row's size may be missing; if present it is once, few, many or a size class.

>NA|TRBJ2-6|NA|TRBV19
TGTGCCAGTAGTATCTTTAGGGCCTCTGGGGCCAACGTCCTGACTTTC
CASSIFRASGANVLTF
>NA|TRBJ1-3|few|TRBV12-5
TGTGCTAGTGGGGACGGAGGGGCTGGAAACACCATATATTTT
CASGDGGAGNTIYF
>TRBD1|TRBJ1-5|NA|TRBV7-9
TGTGCCAGCAGCCTGACGGGCGGAACAGGGGGCGGCAATCAGCCCCAGCATTTT
CASSLTGGTGGGNQPQHF
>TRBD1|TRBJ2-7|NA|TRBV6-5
TGTGCCAGCAGTTCACCGGGACAGGGGGTTCTCGAGCAGTACTTC
CASSSPGQGVLEQYF
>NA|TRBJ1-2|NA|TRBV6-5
TGTGCCAGCAGTTACTCGACGGGGGATTATGGCTACACCTTC
CASSYSTGDYGYTF
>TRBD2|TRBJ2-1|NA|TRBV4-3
TGCGCCAGCAGCCAAGATACGACTAGCGGGACGTCCAATGAGCAGTTCTTC
CASSQDTTSGTSNEQFF
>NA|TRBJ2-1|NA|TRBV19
TGTGCCAGTAGTTCAAGGGCGGGGTTCGGCAATGAGCAGTTCTTC
CASSSRAGFGNEQFF
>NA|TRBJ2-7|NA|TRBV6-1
TGTGCCAGCAGTGAAATAGGGGGTCCCTACGAGCAGTACTTC
CASSEIGGPYEQYF
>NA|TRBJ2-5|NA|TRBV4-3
TGCGCCAGCAGCCCCATGAAGGGAGAGACCCAGTACTTC
CASSPMKGETQYF
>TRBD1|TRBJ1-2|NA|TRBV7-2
TGTGCCAGCAGCTTAGTGGGACAGGGGGCAATCTATGGCTACACCTTC
CASSLVGQGAIYGYTF
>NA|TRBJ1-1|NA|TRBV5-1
TGCGCCAGCAGCCGCCGGACAGTCATGAACACTGAAGCTTTCTTT
CASSRRTVMNTEAFF
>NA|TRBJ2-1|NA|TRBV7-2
TGTGCCAGCAGCCCTAGCCGGGGGTTGGCTGAGCAGTTCTTC
CASSPSRGLAEQFF
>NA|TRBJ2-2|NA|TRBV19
TGTGCCAGTAGGGTGGGCCTTGTCATCGGGGAGCTGTTTTTT
CASRVGLVIGELFF
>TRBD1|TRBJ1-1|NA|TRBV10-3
TGTGCCATCAGCGGGGGGACAGATGAAGCTTTCTTT
CAISGGTDEAFF
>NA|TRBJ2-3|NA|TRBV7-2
TGTGCCAGCAGCTTAAGACGGGGGGCCCCAGATACGCAGTATTTT
CASSLRRGAPDTQYF
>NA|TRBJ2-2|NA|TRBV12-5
TGTGCTAGTGCCTCTGGACAAGCAAACACCGGGGAGCTGTTTTTT
CASASGQANTGELFF
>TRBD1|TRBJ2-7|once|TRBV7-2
TGTGCCAGCAGCCTAACAGGGGGCAAATACGAGCAGTACTTC
CASSLTGGKYEQYF
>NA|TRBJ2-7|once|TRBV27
TGTGCCAGCAGTGTTAACACAATACCCTACGAGCAGTACTTC
CASSVNTIPYEQYF
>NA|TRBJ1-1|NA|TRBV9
TGTGCCAGCAGCGTAGGGGGTACCACTGAAGCTTTCTTT
CASSVGGTTEAFF
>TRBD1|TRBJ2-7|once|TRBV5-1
TGCGCCAGCAGCTCCGGGACAGCCTACGAGCAGTACTTC
CASSSGTAYEQYF
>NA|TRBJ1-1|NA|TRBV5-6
TGTGCCAGCAGCTTGGACAGGGCTGGGAACACTGAAGCTTTCTTT
CASSLDRAGNTEAFF
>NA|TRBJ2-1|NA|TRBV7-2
TGTGCCAGCAGCTTAGGGTACAGGCAGTTCTTC
CASSLGYRQFF
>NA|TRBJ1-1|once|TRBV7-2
TGTGCCAGCAGCTTAGAACAGGCCAACACTGAAGCTTTCTTT
CASSLEQANTEAFF
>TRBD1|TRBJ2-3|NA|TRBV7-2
TGTGCCAGCAGCTCCGAAACGACAGGGTTCACAGATACGCAGTATTTT
CASSSETTGFTDTQYF
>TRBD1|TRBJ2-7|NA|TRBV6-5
TGTGCCAGCATGGGACAGGGTTCCTACGAGCAGTACTTC
CASMGQGSYEQYF
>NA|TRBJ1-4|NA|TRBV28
TGTGCCAGCAGTCAACCGGGACGGATGAATGAAAAACTGTTTTTT
CASSQPGRMNEKLFF
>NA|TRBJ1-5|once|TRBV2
TGTGCCAGCAGTGCCGGGACGATAAATCAGCCCCAGCATTTT
CASSAGTINQPQHF
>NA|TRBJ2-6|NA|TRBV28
TGTGCCAGCGGGGTGGTGGTTGGGGCCAACGTCCTGACTTTC
CASGVVVGANVLTF
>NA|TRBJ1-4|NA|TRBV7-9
TGTGCCAGCAGCTTATCGATTAATGAAAAACTGTTTTTT
CASSLSINEKLFF
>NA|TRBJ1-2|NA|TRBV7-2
TGTGCCAGCAGCTTCGGGACAAATGGCTACACCTTC
CASSFGTNGYTF
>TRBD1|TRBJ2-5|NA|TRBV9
TGTGCCAGCAGTGATACAGGGGGCCGTGAGACCCAGTACTTC
CASSDTGGRETQYF
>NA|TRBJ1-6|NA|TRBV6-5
TGTGCCAGCAGTTACCATACTTCGGCTGGGAATTCACCCCTCCACTTT
CASSYHTSAGNSPLHF
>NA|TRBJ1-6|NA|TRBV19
TGTGCCAGCAAAAGAGCCCACAGGGACTGGAATTCACCCCTCCACTTT
CASKRAHRDWNSPLHF
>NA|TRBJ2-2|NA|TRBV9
TGTGCCAGCAGCGTAGATCCTAGTTCGAACACCGGGGAGCTGTTTTTT
CASSVDPSSNTGELFF
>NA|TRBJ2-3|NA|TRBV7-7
TGTGCTAGCAGCTTCCAGGACTCAGATACGCAGTATTTT
CASSFQDSDTQYF
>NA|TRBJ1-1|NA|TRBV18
TGTGCCAGCTCACCGCCCTTCAGAGCAGGCACTGAAGCTTTCTTT
CASSPPFRAGTEAFF
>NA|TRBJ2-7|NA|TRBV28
TGTGCCAGCAGACCCGTTTCGGGTAGGGAGCAGTACTTC
CASRPVSGREQYF
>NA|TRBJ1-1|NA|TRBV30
TGTGCCTGGAGTCCCGGAAACCCTGAAGCTTTCTTT
CAWSPGNPEAFF
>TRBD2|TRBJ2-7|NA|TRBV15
TGTGCCACCAGCACCGGGCGGGGGGGCAACTACGAGCAGTACTTC
CATSTGRGGNYEQYF
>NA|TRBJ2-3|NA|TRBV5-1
TGCGCCAGCAGCTTTGCCACAGATACGCAGTATTTT
CASSFATDTQYF